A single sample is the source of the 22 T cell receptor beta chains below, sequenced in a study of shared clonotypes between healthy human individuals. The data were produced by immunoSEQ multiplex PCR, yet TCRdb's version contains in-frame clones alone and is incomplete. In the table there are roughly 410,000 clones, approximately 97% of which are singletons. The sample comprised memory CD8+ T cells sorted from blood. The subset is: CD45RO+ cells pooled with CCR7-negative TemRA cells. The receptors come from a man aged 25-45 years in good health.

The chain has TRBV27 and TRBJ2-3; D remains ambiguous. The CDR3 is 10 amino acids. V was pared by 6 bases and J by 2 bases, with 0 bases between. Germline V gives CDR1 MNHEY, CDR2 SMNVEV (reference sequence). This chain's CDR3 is CASSTDTQYF. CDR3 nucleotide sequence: TGTGCCAGCAGCACAGATACGCAGTATTTT.

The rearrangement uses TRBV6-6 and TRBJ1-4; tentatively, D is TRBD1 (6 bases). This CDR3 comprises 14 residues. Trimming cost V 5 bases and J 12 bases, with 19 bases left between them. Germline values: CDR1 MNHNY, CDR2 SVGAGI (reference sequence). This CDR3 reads CASSPEGGRAELFF. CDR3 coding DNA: TGTGCCAGCAGTCCCGAGGGGGGCCGGGCGGAACTGTTTTTT.

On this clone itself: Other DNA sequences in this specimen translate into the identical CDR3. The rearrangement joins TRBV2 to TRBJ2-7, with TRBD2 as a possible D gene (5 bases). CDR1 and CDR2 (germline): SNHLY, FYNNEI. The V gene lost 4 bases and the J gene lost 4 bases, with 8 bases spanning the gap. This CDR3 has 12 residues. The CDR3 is CASSVGGYEQYF. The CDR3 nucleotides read TGTGCCAGCAGTGTGGGCGGGTACGAGCAGTACTTC.

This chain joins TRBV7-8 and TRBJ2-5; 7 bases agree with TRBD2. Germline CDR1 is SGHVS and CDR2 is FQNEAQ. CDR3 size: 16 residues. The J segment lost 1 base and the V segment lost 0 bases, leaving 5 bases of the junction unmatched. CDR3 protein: CASSLALAASQETQYF. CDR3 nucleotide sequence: TGTGCCAGCAGCTTAGCCCTAGCGGCTTCCCAAGAGACCCAGTACTTC.

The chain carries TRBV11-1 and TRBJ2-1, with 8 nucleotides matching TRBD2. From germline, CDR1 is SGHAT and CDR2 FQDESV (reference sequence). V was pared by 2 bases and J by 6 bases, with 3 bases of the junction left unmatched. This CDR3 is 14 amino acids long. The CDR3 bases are TGTGCCAGCAGCTTAACTAGCGGCGCCAATGAGCAGTTCTTC. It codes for CASSLTSGANEQFF.

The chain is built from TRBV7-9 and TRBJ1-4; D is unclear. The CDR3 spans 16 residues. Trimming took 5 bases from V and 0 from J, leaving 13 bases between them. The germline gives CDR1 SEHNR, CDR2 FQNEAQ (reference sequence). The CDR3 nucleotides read TGTGCCAGCAGCCCCCGAGTAGCAGCAACTAATGAAAAACTGTTTTTT. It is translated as CASSPRVAATNEKLFF.

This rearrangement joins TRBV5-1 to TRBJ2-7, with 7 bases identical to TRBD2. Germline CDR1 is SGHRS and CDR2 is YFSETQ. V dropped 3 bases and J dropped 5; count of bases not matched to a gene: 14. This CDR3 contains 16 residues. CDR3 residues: CASSSPGLNFDDEQYF. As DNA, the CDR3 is TGCGCCAGCAGCTCACCGGGACTAAATTTTGACGACGAGCAGTACTTC.

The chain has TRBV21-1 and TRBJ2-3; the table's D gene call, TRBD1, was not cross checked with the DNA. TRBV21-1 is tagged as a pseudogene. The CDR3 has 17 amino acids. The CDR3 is CASSKKSRDRGSDTQYF. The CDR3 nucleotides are TGTGCCAGCAGCAAGAAGTCCCGGGACAGGGGATCAGATACGCAGTATTTT.

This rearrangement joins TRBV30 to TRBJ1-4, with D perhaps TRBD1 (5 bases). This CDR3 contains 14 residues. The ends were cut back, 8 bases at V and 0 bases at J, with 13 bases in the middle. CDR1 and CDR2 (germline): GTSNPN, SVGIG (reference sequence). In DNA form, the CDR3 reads TGTGCCCGCGGACAACGCGCAACTAATGAAAAACTGTTTTTT. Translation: CARGQRATNEKLFF.

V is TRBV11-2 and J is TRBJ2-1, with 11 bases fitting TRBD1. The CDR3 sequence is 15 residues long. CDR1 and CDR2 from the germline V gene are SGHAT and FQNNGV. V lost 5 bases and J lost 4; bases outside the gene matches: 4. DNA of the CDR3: TGTGCCAGCAGCCGGGACAGGGGGAATTACAATGAGCAGTTCTTC. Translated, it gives CASSRDRGNYNEQFF.

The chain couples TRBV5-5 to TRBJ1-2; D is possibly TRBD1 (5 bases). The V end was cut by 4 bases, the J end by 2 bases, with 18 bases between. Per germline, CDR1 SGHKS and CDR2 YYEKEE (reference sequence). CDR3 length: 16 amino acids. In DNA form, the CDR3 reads TGTGCCAGCAGCGGAACGACAGACCACGGGAACTATGGCTACACCTTC. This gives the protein CASSGTTDHGNYGYTF.

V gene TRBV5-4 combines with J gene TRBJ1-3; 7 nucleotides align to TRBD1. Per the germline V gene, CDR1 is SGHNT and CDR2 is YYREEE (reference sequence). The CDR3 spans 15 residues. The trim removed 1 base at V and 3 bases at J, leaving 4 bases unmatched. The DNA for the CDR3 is TGTGCCAGCAGCTTGAGGGGGCTGAGTGGAAACACCATATATTTT. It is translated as CASSLRGLSGNTIYF.

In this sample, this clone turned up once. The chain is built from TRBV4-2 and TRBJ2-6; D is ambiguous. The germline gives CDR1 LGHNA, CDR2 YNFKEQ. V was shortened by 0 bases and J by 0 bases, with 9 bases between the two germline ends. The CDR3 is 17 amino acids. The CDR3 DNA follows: TGTGCCAGCAGCCAAGATAGGGCGATCTCTGGGGCCAACGTCCTGACTTTC. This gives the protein CASSQDRAISGANVLTF.

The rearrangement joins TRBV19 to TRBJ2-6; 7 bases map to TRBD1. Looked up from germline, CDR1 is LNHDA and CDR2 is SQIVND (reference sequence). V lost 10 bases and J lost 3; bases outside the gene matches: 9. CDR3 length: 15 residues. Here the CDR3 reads CATTGTVFGANVLTF. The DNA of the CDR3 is TGTGCCACAACCGGGACAGTTTTTGGGGCCAACGTCCTGACTTTC.

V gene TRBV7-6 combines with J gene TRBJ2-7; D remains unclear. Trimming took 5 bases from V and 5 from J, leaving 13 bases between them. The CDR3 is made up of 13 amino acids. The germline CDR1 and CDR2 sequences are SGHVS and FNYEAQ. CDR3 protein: CASSLYRRDEQYF. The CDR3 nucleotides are TGTGCCAGCAGCCTGTACCGTCGGGACGAGCAGTACTTC.

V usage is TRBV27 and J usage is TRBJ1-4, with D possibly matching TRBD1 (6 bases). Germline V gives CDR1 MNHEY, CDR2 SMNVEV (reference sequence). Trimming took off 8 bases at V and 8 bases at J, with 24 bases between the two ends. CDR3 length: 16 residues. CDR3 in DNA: TGTGCCAGCTCGACAGGTGGGGTATTAGGGCCGGAAAAACTGTTTTTT. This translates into CASSTGGVLGPEKLFF.

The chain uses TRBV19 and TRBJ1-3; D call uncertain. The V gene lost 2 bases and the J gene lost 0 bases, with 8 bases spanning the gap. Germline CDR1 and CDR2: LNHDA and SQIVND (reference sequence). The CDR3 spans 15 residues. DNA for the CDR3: TGTGCCAGTAGTATATATCACGGCTCTGGAAACACCATATATTTT. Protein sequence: CASSIYHGSGNTIYF. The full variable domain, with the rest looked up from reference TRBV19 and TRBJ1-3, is DGGITQSPKYLFRKEGQNVTLSCEQNLNHDAMYWYRQDPGQGLRLIYYSQIVNDFQKGDIAEGYSVSREKKESFPLTVTSAQKNPTAFYLCASSIYHGSGNTIYFGEGSWLTVV.

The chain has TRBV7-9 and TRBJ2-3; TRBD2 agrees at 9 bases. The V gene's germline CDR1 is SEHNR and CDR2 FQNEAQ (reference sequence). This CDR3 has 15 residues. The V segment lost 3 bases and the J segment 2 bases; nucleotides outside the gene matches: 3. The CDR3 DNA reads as TGTGCCAGCAGCTTTCTAGCGGGACCCACAGATACGCAGTATTTT. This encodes CASSFLAGPTDTQYF.

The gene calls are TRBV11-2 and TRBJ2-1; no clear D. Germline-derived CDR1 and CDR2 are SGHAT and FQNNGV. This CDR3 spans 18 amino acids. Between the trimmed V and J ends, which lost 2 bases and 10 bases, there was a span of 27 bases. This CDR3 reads CASSLMSPVGVIGFEQFF. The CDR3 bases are TGTGCCAGCAGCTTAATGTCGCCTGTCGGAGTTATAGGTTTCGAGCAGTTCTTC.

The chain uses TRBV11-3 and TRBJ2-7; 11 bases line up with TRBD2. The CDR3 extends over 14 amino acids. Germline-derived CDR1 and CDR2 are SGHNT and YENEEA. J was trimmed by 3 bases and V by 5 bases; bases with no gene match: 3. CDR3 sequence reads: CASSKGTSGYEQYF. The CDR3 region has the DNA TGTGCCAGCAGCAAAGGGACTAGCGGCTACGAGCAGTACTTC. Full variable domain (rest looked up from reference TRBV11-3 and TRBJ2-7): EAGVVQSPRYKIIEKKQPVAFWCNPISGHNTLYWYLQNLGQGPELLIRYENEEAVDDSQLPKDRFSAERLKGVDSTLKIQPAELGDSAVYLCASSKGTSGYEQYFGPGTRLTVT.

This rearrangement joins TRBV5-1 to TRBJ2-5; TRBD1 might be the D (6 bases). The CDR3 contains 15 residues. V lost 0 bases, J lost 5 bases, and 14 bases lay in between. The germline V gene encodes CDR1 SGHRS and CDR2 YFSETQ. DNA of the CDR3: TGCGCCAGCAGCTTGGGGGCGGACAGAGGGGAGACCCAGTACTTC. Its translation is CASSLGADRGETQYF.

The CDR3 here is CAWTGTGDSPLHF. CDR3 coding DNA: TGTGCCTGGACCGGGACAGGTGATTCACCCCTCCACTTT. The chain joins TRBV30 to TRBJ1-6, with 8 nucleotides matching TRBD1. Germline CDR1 and CDR2: GTSNPN and SVGIG (reference sequence). The CDR3 is made up of 13 amino acids. J was trimmed by 8 bases and V by 4 bases; bases with no gene match: 4. Full variable domain (outside the CDR3, taken from reference TRBV30 and TRBJ1-6): SQTIHQWPATLVQPVGSPLSLECTVEGTSNPNLYWYRQAAGRGLQLLFYSVGIGQISSEVPQNLSASRPQDRQFILSSKKLLLSDSGFYLCAWTGTGDSPLHFGNGTRLTVT.